These T cell receptor beta chains were read from a single sample in a study of blood T cell repertoires in COVID-19. The data were produced by immunoSEQ multiplex PCR, yet TCRdb's version contains in-frame clones alone and is incomplete. The table lists about 260,000 clones, approximately 86% of them singletons, with about 2.1% in the top ten. The sequenced sample was peripheral blood. The receptors originated from a man aged 30 to 39 with active or convalescent COVID-19. The CDR3 runs from the conserved cysteine through the conserved F or W. The D gene is left open where the match is weak. Only part of the rows carry a size: once, few, many, or a class if the clone is expanded.

v_call	clone_size	d_call	j_call	cdr3_aa	cdr3_nt
TRBV5-8	.	TRBD1	TRBJ1-1	CASSPDRGGRMNTEAFF	TGTGCCAGCAGCCCCGACAGGGGGGGTCGGATGAACACTGAAGCTTTCTTT
TRBV27	.	TRBD1	TRBJ2-7	CASSPGTGGYYEQYF	TGTGCCAGCAGTCCCGGGACAGGGGGCTACTACGAGCAGTACTTC
TRBV6-1	.	.	TRBJ2-2	CASSEVIGTLWTGELFF	TGTGCCAGCAGTGAAGTAATCGGTACCCTATGGACTGGGGAGCTGTTTTTT
TRBV6-5	.	.	TRBJ1-2	CASSYGAGSNYGYTF	TGTGCCAGCAGTTACGGGGCAGGGTCGAACTATGGCTACACCTTC
TRBV7-9	.	.	TRBJ1-1	CASSPLGTEAFF	TGTGCCAGCAGCCCCCTCGGCACTGAAGCTTTCTTT
TRBV4-1	.	.	TRBJ1-4	CASSQAQNEKLFF	TGCGCCAGCAGCCAGGCTCAGAATGAAAAACTGTTTTTT
TRBV7-2	.	.	TRBJ2-3	CASSFQAGITDTQYF	TGTGCCAGCAGCTTTCAAGCAGGGATCACAGATACGCAGTATTTT
TRBV10-3	.	.	TRBJ2-1	CATAAFNEQFF	TGTGCCACCGCCGCGTTTAATGAGCAGTTCTTC
TRBV6-2/TRBV6-3	once	.	TRBJ2-7	CASSYGGASEQYF	TGTGCCAGCAGTTACGGGGGCGCCTCCGAGCAGTACTTC
TRBV6-1	.	.	TRBJ1-2	CASSEAATLSYGYTF	TGTGCCAGCAGTGAAGCCGCCACTCTTTCCTATGGCTACACCTTC
TRBV7-9	.	TRBD1	TRBJ1-1	CASRDSMNTEAFF	TGTGCCAGTAGGGACAGCATGAACACTGAAGCTTTCTTT
TRBV28	once	TRBD1	TRBJ2-7	CASRIRTGQVSYEQYF	TGTGCCAGCAGGATCAGGACCGGACAGGTCAGCTACGAGCAGTACTTC
TRBV7-3	.	TRBD1	TRBJ2-1	CASSSPGTESGNEQFF	TGTGCCAGCAGCTCCCCCGGGACAGAGTCGGGCAATGAGCAGTTCTTC
TRBV4-1	.	.	TRBJ1-6	CASSQDRTGSPLHF	TGCGCCAGCAGCCAAGACCGAACGGGTTCACCCCTCCACTTT
TRBV6-2/TRBV6-3	once	.	TRBJ2-3	CASSDLAPTDTQYF	TGTGCCAGCAGCGACCTAGCGCCCACAGATACGCAGTATTTT
TRBV9	.	TRBD2	TRBJ2-7	CASSVGAGATYEQYF	TGTGCCAGCAGCGTAGGAGCGGGGGCTACCTACGAGCAGTACTTC
TRBV6-5	.	.	TRBJ1-5	CASRTTPVQPQHF	TGTGCCAGCAGAACTACCCCGGTTCAGCCCCAGCATTTT
TRBV15	.	.	TRBJ2-3	CATSSAGPNTDTQYF	TGTGCCACCAGTAGCGCGGGGCCGAACACAGATACGCAGTATTTT
TRBV6-1	.	.	TRBJ2-1	CASSEGGRVRSNEQFF	TGTGCCAGCAGTGAAGGCGGCAGGGTGAGGTCCAATGAGCAGTTCTTC
TRBV4-1	.	.	TRBJ1-2	CASSQQDNYGYTF	TGCGCCAGCAGCCAACAGGATAACTATGGCTACACCTTC
TRBV27	.	.	TRBJ1-6	CASSPGGGYSPLHF	TGTGCCAGCTCGCCCGGCGGGGGTTATTCACCCCTCCACTTT
TRBV29-1	.	TRBD2	TRBJ2-7	CSVLPGLAPYEQYF	TGCAGCGTCCTCCCGGGACTAGCCCCCTACGAGCAGTACTTC
TRBV5-6	.	TRBD1	TRBJ2-6	CASSNGQGRANVLTF	TGTGCCAGCAGCAACGGACAGGGACGGGCCAACGTCCTGACTTTC
TRBV18	.	TRBD2	TRBJ2-2	CASSRTSLYTGELFF	TGTGCCAGCTCACGGACTAGCCTGTACACCGGGGAGCTGTTTTTT
TRBV29-1	.	TRBD1	TRBJ2-7	CSTRGTGSAEQYF	TGCAGCACACGCGGGACAGGCTCGGCCGAGCAGTACTTC
TRBV11-2	.	TRBD1	TRBJ1-2	CASSLVQGSWGYTF	TGTGCCAGCAGCTTAGTACAGGGGTCGTGGGGCTACACCTTC
TRBV15	.	.	TRBJ2-7	CATSTGTSSSYEQYF	TGTGCCACCAGCACCGGGACATCTTCCTCCTACGAGCAGTACTTC
TRBV13	.	TRBD2	TRBJ2-3	CASSLSGGATDTQYF	TGTGCCAGCAGCTTAAGCGGGGGGGCGACAGATACGCAGTATTTT
TRBV12-3/TRBV12-4	.	TRBD1	TRBJ1-2	CASSLTGAAGYTF	TGTGCCAGCAGTCTAACAGGGGCTGCTGGCTACACCTTC
TRBV7-3	few	TRBD1	TRBJ2-3	CASSSGGGPDTQYF	TGTGCCAGCAGCTCAGGGGGCGGACCAGATACGCAGTATTTT
TRBV29-1	once	TRBD1	TRBJ1-1	CSAPDRGLKTEAFF	TGCAGCGCTCCTGACAGGGGGCTAAAAACTGAAGCTTTCTTT
TRBV11-3	few	.	TRBJ1-5	CASSLDKGGNQPQHF	TGTGCCAGCAGCTTAGATAAAGGGGGCAATCAGCCCCAGCATTTT
TRBV9	.	.	TRBJ1-4	CASSEDSNEKLFF	TGTGCCAGCAGCGAGGACAGTAATGAAAAACTGTTTTTT
TRBV5-1	.	TRBD2	TRBJ2-1	CASSSGLAGGHNEQFF	TGCGCCAGCAGCTCGGGACTAGCGGGGGGACACAATGAGCAGTTCTTC
TRBV6-2/TRBV6-3	.	.	TRBJ2-1	CASSYGLAQNEQFF	TGTGCCAGCAGTTACGGTCTAGCCCAAAATGAGCAGTTCTTC
TRBV4-2	.	.	TRBJ1-3	CASSQEFQGKNTIYF	TGTGCCAGCAGCCAAGAATTCCAGGGTAAAAACACCATATATTTT
TRBV4-1	.	TRBD1	TRBJ2-3	CASSQGQGNTDTQYF	TGCGCCAGCAGCCAAGGACAGGGGAACACAGATACGCAGTATTTT
TRBV7-6	.	TRBD2	TRBJ2-7	CASSDPSGGASYEQYF	TGTGCCAGCAGCGACCCAAGCGGGGGGGCCTCCTACGAGCAGTACTTC
TRBV4-1	.	.	TRBJ1-1	CASSQEGGRAEAFF	TGCGCCAGCAGCCAAGAGGGGGGTAGGGCTGAAGCTTTCTTT
TRBV19	.	TRBD1	TRBJ1-1	CASRYTGGNTEAFF	TGTGCCAGTAGATACACAGGGGGTAACACTGAAGCTTTCTTT